This T cell receptor beta chain came from a study of T cell repertoires in cytomegalovirus infection. At the level of the study: In public TCR beta signatures, there were indications of both CMV infection and matching HLA type. Study outcomes and limitations: Based on cumulative public TCR beta family frequency, carriers of CMV plus the relevant HLA were identified. HLA-C-restricted CMV clonotypes gave the most frequent clonotype in two of eight donors.

This clonotype was detected only a few times. Its antigen is not known. This CDR3 region has 12 residues. The germline V gene has CDR1 SEHNR and CDR2 FQNEAQ (reference sequence). The V end was cut by 1 base, the J end by 9 bases, with 9 bases between. TCRdb re-derived calls from the reads in MiXCR, one entry per CDR3 protein. The table lists around 900,000 distinct CDR3 sequences, 25% to 40% of them singletons. This specimen was cultured CD8+ T cells from PBMCs, taken from culture after CMV antigen stimulation. This TCR came from a human donor in good health (CMV status not recorded). Some clones in this sample may be carry-over from other donors' samples. This rearrangement joins TRBV7-9 to TRBJ2-5, with D possibly TRBD2 on 5 matching bases. CDR3 region: CASSLGPEAQYF. CDR3 nucleotide sequence: TGTGCCAGCAGCTTAGGACCGGAGGCCCAGTACTTC.